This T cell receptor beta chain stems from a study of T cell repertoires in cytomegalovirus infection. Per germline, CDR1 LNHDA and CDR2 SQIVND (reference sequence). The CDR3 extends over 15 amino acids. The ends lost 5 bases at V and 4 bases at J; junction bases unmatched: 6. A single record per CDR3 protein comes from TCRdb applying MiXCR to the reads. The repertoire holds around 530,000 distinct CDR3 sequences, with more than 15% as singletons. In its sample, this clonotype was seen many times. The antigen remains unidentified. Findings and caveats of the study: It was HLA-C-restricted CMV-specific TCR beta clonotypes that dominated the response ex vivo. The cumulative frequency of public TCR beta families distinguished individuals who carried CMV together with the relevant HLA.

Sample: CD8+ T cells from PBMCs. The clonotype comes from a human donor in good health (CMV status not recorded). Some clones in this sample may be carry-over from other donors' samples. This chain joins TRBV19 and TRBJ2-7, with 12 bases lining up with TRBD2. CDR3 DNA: TGTGCCAGTAGTCCCGGACTAGCGGGAAAGTACGAGCAGTACTTC. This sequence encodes CASSPGLAGKYEQYF.